This T cell receptor (beta chain) emerged from a study of T cell responses to AZD1222 COVID-19 vaccine. Study-wide points: Donors in the cohort were predominantly white British and more often female, and clonal diversity was possibly underestimated. Unmutated regions of variants are reportedly targeted by nearly half of spike-specific TCRs. CD4 TCRs associated with vaccination spanned spike, dominating at 160-218 and 743-854.

Germline CDR1 is SNHLY and CDR2 is FYNNEI. Trimming removed 6 bases from V and 5 bases from J, with 14 bases in between. The CDR3 length is 13 residues. Comments on this clone: What it recognizes is unknown.

Method: immunoSEQ multiplex PCR; TCRdb's copy keeps in-frame clones and lacks some. The profile shows about 73,000 clones, around 88% of them singletons. The source is an adult in good health. The input for sequencing was peripheral blood, taken on day 0 of AZD1222 vaccination. The chain uses TRBV2 and TRBJ2-7; D is unclear. Here the CDR3 DNA reads TGTGCCAGCAGCGCGCCAGTGGCTGACGAGCAGTACTTC. The encoded protein is CASSAPVADEQYF.